This record concerns one T cell receptor (beta chain) sequence. Its recognized antigen is unknown. No base-level quality is on record; no much larger clone is a single base apart. This entry belongs to a study of identical twins (dated by TCRdb to about 2016). About the study as a whole: To test whether fetal clonotypes persist, this study deep-sequenced TCR alpha and beta repertoires from monozygotic twins, from unrelated adults of various ages, and from cord blood. To rule out contamination, replicate twin experiments were performed at different times with different library preparation protocols. What the research found in general, with its limitations: Because the same donors could not be followed over many years, the conclusions relied on cross-sectional statistical analysis. Out-of-frame TCR alpha sharing in monozygotic twins was systematically underestimated by recombination models, whereas sharing between unrelated individuals was in agreement with the recombination models. Excess twin sharing in beta out-of-frame sequences was weaker because fewer shared sequences lowered the signal-to-noise ratio. Compared with coincidental sharing between unrelated individuals, out-of-frame TCR alpha sequences shared between twins had an excess of sequences with low generation probability. Zero-insertion analyses could be partly confounded by invariant T cells such as MAIT and iNKT, although diverse VJ usage argued against such confounding for most clonotypes. Fewer insertions were carried by abundant cord blood beta clonotypes, a similar but weaker trend appeared in young adult naive repertoires, and no such trend appeared in memory repertoires.

The germline V gene yields SNHLY for CDR1 and FYNNEI for CDR2. Measured from the cysteine to the phenylalanine, the CDR3 is 13 residues long. Just the 39-base CDR3 DNA is kept, in frame starting at base 1. The V end loses 4 bases and the J end loses 2 bases, and a stretch of 8 bases separates them. All donors were healthy Caucasians. Three unrelated non-twin adults were also sequenced: a male aged 18 to 30, a male aged 50 to 60 and a female aged 50 to 60. Miltenyi CD45RO+ enrichment and human naive T-cell isolation kits were used to isolate memory (CD45RO+) and naive T cells from PBMC. The receptor library was made with 5' RACE. The sequencing machine was an Illumina HiSeq 2000. A universal primer binding site was introduced by template switching, and a unique molecular identifier was present in the final cDNA, enabling accurate counting of TCR cDNA molecules. Specific primers in the conserved constant-segment region were used to synthesize first-strand cDNA for TCR alpha and beta chains. To control for contamination, every cDNA library was double barcoded, receiving both a SMART-Mk sample barcode and Illumina barcodes. Two successive PCR steps introduced TruSeq adapter sequences along with Illumina sample barcodes. Sequencing of the TCR alpha and beta cDNA libraries was done on the Illumina HiSeq platform using custom primers. The authors processed their data as follows. Raw reads were processed with MiGEC to extract unique molecular identifiers, and MiXCR was used to determine CDR3 positions. Recombination models were inferred per individual with the repgenHMM and IGoR tools using an EM algorithm. The tcR package in R was used for shared clonotype analysis, with sharing normalized by the product of cloneset sizes. Out-of-frame nonproductive sequences were analyzed to study raw recombination free of thymic and clonal selection effects. TCRdb reprocessing: public reads trimmed at Q25 with fastp, clones called with MiXCR, in-frame beta chains kept. CDR3 protein sequences are deduplicated, and each keeps its most common genes and DNA. The V and J calls and clone size come from TCRdb's table, not from the authors' own analysis. This sample gives a few hundred thousand distinct CDR3 sequences in total; less than 20% of them show up just once. Roughly an eighth of the sample comes from the top ten.

Sequenced: naive T cells sorted from blood. The intended sense of this specimen's cell subset or site label: cells isolated with a human naive T-cell isolation kit. The sequence was obtained from a man between 50 and 59 years old in good health. The chain links TRBV2 with TRBJ2-5; the D gene is unclear. CDR3 loop: CASSVDGQETQYF. Read as DNA, the sequence is TGTGCCAGCAGTGTCGACGGACAAGAGACCCAGTACTTC. The full variable domain, with segments outside the CDR3 supplied by the reference TRBV2 and TRBJ2-5 proteins, appears as EPEVTQTPSHQVTQMGQEVILRCVPISNHLYFYWYRQILGQKVEFLVSFYNNEISEKSEIFDDQFSVERPDGSNFTLKIRSTKLEDSAMYFCASSVDGQETQYFGPGTRLLVL.